Below, one T cell receptor beta chain is given with its context. Tregs were sorted as CD4+CD25+CD127-/low cells. The CDR3 consists of 14 residues. The germline V and J ends were trimmed by 3 bases and 0 bases, with 9 bases remaining between them. Germline-derived CDR1 and CDR2 are DFQATT and SNEGSKA (reference sequence). Constant-region reverse primers amplified full-length variable regions, followed by semi-nested Nested Universal Primer A PCR. Using its own MiXCR run on the 5' RACE reads, TCRdb lists one record per CDR3 protein. The table has tens of thousands of distinct CDR3 sequences, 20% to 25% seen once.

The sequenced material came from Tregs sorted from a lymph node. The origin of this receptor is a female donor with breast cancer. V and J are TRBV20-1 and TRBJ1-5, with a possible D match to TRBD1 (6 bases). For the CDR3, the DNA is TGCAGTGCTAGGGGGGGCAGTAGCAATCAGCCCCAGCATTTT. This translates into CSARGGSSNQPQHF.